The clone carrying this TCR beta chain was detected only a few times. Its antigen is unknown. This specimen comes from a study of T cells in Graves' hyperthyroidism and ophthalmopathy. Regarding the study as a whole: Also found in blood were most expanded thyroid clonotypes above 0.001.

Trimming removed 0 bases from V and 8 bases from J, with 8 bases in between. This CDR3 is built from 13 residues. Germline V gives CDR1 PRHDT, CDR2 FYEKMQ (reference sequence). Amplified regions were TCR beta CDR3 sequences from RNA transcripts. The HTBI set primed first-round TCR CDR3 RT-PCR. TCRdb redid the calling of the multiplex PCR reads with MiXCR, one entry per CDR3 protein. The profile covers 600,000 to 650,000 distinct CDR3 sequences, with around 15% appearing a single time and around 3.9% taken by the ten largest. The receptor comes from a woman under 40 with Graves' hyperthyroidism. This chain uses TRBV13 with TRBJ1-5; D ambiguous. Specimen: blood. The CDR3 is CASSLGGREPQHF. DNA of the CDR3: TGTGCCAGCAGCTTAGGGGGGAGGGAGCCCCAGCATTTT.